The next 19 T cell receptor beta chains were all read from a single sample in a study of human CD8 memory T cell subsets. UMI-labeled 5' RACE was the method by which TCR beta libraries were made. TCRdb reprocessed the 5' RACE reads; each CDR3 protein has one entry and no DNA is given. The listing records more than 6,500 distinct CDR3 sequences. TPEX cells were early memory CD8+ T cells (CCR7+ PD-1+ TIGIT+) that had exhausted-like traits. Sequenced: CD8+ T cells from PBMCs. Receptors were obtained from a human donor in good health.

V gene TRBV27 combines with J gene TRBJ1-2; TCRdb names TRBD1, which stays unverified in the absence of DNA. The CDR3 is 13 amino acids. Per germline, CDR1 MNHEY and CDR2 SMNVEV (reference sequence). CDR3 in amino acids: CASSSGTDYGYTF.

The CDR3 here is CASSHPGGDVFSTDTQYF. The chain recombines TRBV9 with TRBJ2-3; lacking DNA, the TRBD1 call made by TCRdb goes unchecked. The germline gives CDR1 SGDLS, CDR2 YYNGEE. This CDR3 has 18 residues.

This chain uses TRBV20-1 with TRBJ2-7; as DNA is missing, the TRBD2 call by TCRdb cannot be tested. Germline V gives CDR1 DFQATT, CDR2 SNEGSKA (reference sequence). The CDR3 runs to 14 residues. The CDR3 reads CSASGGQRAHEQYF.

The gene calls are TRBV13 and TRBJ2-7. Germline CDR1 PRHDT, CDR2 FYEKMQ (reference sequence). The CDR3 runs 13 residues. CDR3 amino acids: CASSFRTSDEQYF.

This clonotype counts as medium-sized by frequency. The chain is built from TRBV11-2 and TRBJ1-3; the D call of TRBD1 rests on TCRdb alone, since no DNA is present to check it. The V gene's germline CDR1 is SGHAT and CDR2 FQNNGV. This CDR3 has 15 residues. CDR3 loop: CASSAGGASGNTIYF. Looking up the rest from reference TRBV11-2 and TRBJ1-3 gives the full variable domain: EAGVAQSPRYKIIEKRQSVAFWCNPISGHATLYWYQQILGQGPKLLIQFQNNGVVDDSQLPKDRFSAERLKGVDSTLKIQPAKLEDSAVYLCASSAGGASGNTIYFGEGSWLTVV.

This chain links TRBV7-8 with TRBJ2-3. The CDR3 is 11 amino acids. The germline CDR1 and CDR2 sequences are SGHVS and FQNEAQ. This chain's CDR3 is CASSLVDTQYF.

The chain uses TRBV7-9 and TRBJ2-1. CDR1 and CDR2 from the germline V gene are SEHNR and FQNEAQ (reference sequence). The CDR3 is 12 residues long. CDR3 in amino acids: CASSLMIDEQFF.

Measured by frequency, this clonotype is medium-sized. CDR3 sequence: CAISGLRASSGNTEAFF. The chain has TRBV28 and TRBJ1-1. The CDR3 covers 17 residues. CDR1 is MDHEN and CDR2 is SYDVKM in the germline V gene.

By frequency, this clonotype is large (0.1 to 1%). The J gene is TRBJ1-4, the V gene TRBV14; checking the TCRdb D call of TRBD1 is not possible without DNA. The CDR3 sequence is 15 residues long. The germline gives CDR1 SGHDN, CDR2 FVKESK. CDR3 loop: CASSQYTGGNEKLFF.

The rearrangement uses TRBV27 and TRBJ1-5; TCRdb designates TRBD1, a call that cannot be tested without DNA. Germline CDR1 and CDR2: MNHEY and SMNVEV (reference sequence). This CDR3 is built from 13 residues. This chain's CDR3 is CASSRDRSQPQHF.

V is TRBV7-3 and J is TRBJ2-5; TCRdb returns TRBD2, unconfirmable since there is no DNA. This CDR3 region has 15 residues. Germline V lookup: CDR1 SGHTA, CDR2 FQGTGA. The CDR3 reads CASSLTAGGSETQYF.

J is TRBJ2-1 and V is TRBV6-8; no DNA is available, so the TRBD2 call from TCRdb remains unchecked. In germline, CDR1 is MNHGY, CDR2 SAAAGT. The CDR3 totals 15 residues. This chain's CDR3 is CASSRRLAGYNEQFF.

CDR3 sequence: CATSRASYGDTGELFF. J is TRBJ2-2 and V is TRBV24-1; TCRdb selects TRBD1, and the lack of DNA leaves this call unchecked. Germline V gives CDR1 KGHDR, CDR2 SFDVKD. This CDR3 has 16 amino acids.

Here the CDR3 reads CASSQDSGRASAYNEQFF. The genes are TRBV4-3 and TRBJ2-1; TCRdb's D gene call, TRBD2, goes unchecked for lack of DNA. CDR3 length: 18 amino acids. Germline lookup yields CDR1 LGHNA and CDR2 YSLEER.

The V and J genes are TRBV20-1 and TRBJ2-7; the D call of TRBD2 rests on TCRdb alone, since no DNA is present to check it. The CDR3 spans 15 residues. Germline V gene data show CDR1 as DFQATT and CDR2 as SNEGSKA (reference sequence). The CDR3 here is CSARRLAGGLYEQYF.

V usage is TRBV20-1 and J usage is TRBJ2-7. The CDR3 covers 13 residues. CDR1 and CDR2 (germline): DFQATT, SNEGSKA (reference sequence). The CDR3 loop reads CSAAKPSSYEQYF.

The rearrangement joins TRBV3-1 to TRBJ2-1; TCRdb calls TRBD1, which cannot be checked without DNA. The germline V gene encodes CDR1 LGHDT and CDR2 YNNKEL (reference sequence). The CDR3 totals 16 residues. CDR3 amino acids: CASSQEGTGSYNEQFF.

The chain has TRBV5-1 and TRBJ2-1; TCRdb outputs TRBD1, but without DNA this stays unchecked. The CDR3 runs to 13 residues. Looked up from germline, CDR1 is SGHRS and CDR2 is YFSETQ. The CDR3 spells CASSFYQGSEQFF.

According to its frequency, this clonotype is medium-sized (0.01 to 0.1%). This chain uses TRBV7-9 with TRBJ1-2; the TCRdb D gene call, TRBD1, has no DNA to confirm it. Looked up from germline, CDR1 is SEHNR and CDR2 is FQNEAQ (reference sequence). CDR3 length equals 14 residues. CDR3 amino acids: CASSLSWDTDGYTF.